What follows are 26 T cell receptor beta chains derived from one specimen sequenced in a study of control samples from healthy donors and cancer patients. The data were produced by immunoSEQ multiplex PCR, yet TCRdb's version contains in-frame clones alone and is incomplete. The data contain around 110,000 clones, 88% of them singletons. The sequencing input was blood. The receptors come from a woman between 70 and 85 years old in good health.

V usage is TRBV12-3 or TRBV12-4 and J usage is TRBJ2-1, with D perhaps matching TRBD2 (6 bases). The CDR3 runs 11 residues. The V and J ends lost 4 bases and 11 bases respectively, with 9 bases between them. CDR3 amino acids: CASSSGLQQFF. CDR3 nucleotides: TGTGCCAGCAGTTCCGGACTACAGCAGTTCTTC.

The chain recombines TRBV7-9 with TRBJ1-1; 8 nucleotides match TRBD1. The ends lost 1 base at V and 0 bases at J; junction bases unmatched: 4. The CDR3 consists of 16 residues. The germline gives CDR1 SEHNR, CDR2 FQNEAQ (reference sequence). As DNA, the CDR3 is TGTGCCAGCAGCTTAGGGCAGGGGGCGGTGAACACTGAAGCTTTCTTT. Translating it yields CASSLGQGAVNTEAFF.

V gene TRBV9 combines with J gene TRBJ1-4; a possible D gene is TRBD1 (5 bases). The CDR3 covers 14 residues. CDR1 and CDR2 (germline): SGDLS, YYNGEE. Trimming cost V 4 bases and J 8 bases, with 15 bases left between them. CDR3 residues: CASSPMGGDEKLFF. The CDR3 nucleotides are TGTGCCAGCAGCCCAATGGGGGGTGACGAAAAACTGTTTTTT.

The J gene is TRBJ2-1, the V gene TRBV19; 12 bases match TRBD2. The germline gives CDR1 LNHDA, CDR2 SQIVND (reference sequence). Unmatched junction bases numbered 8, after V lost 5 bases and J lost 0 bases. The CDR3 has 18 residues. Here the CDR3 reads CASSLRTSGVSSYNEQFF. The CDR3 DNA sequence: TGTGCCAGTAGTTTACGGACTAGCGGGGTCAGCTCCTACAATGAGCAGTTCTTC.

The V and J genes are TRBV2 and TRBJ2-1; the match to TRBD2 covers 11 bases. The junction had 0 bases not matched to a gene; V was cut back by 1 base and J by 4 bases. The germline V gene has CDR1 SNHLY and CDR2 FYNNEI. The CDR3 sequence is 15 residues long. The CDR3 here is CASSEGLAGYNEQFF. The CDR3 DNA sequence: TGTGCCAGCAGTGAAGGACTAGCGGGGTACAATGAGCAGTTCTTC. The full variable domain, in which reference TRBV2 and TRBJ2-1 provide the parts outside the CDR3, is EPEVTQTPSHQVTQMGQEVILRCVPISNHLYFYWYRQILGQKVEFLVSFYNNEISEKSEIFDDQFSVERPDGSNFTLKIRSTKLEDSAMYFCASSEGLAGYNEQFFGPGTRLTVL.

The CDR3 loop reads CASSLGLAGEQFF. For the CDR3, the DNA is TGTGCCAGCAGCTTAGGACTAGCGGGGGAGCAGTTCTTC. The rearrangement joins TRBV7-2 to TRBJ2-1; 11 bases are shared with TRBD2. CDR1 and CDR2 (germline): SGHTA, FQGNSA. This CDR3 spans 13 amino acids. V shed 1 base, J shed 10 bases, and the junction held 0 bases outside the gene matches.

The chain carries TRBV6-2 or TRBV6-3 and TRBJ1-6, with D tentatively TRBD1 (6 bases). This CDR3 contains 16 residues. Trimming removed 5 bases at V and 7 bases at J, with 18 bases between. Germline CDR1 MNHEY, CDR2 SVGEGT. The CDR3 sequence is CASSVPIGQRNSPLHF. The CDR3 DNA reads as TGTGCCAGCAGTGTCCCTATAGGACAGAGAAATTCACCCCTCCACTTT.

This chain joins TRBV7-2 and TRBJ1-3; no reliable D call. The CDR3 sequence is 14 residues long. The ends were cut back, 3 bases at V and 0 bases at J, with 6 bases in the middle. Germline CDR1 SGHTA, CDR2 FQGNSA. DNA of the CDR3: TGTGCCAGCAGCTTGGTGACCTCTGGAAACACCATATATTTT. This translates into CASSLVTSGNTIYF.

The CDR3 loop is CASSQVTGFGYTF. CDR3 nucleotide sequence: TGTGCCAGCAGCCAAGTAACCGGGTTTGGCTACACCTTC. The chain has TRBV3-1 (or the pseudogene TRBV3-2) and TRBJ1-2; D uncertain. The germline V and J ends were trimmed by 1 base and 7 bases, with 10 bases remaining between them. The CDR3 runs 13 residues. CDR1 and CDR2 (germline): LGHDT, YNNKEL (reference sequence).

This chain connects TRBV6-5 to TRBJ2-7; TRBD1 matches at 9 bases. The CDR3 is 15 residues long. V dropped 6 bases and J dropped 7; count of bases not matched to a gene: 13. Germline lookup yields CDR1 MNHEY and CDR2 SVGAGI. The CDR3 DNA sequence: TGTGCCAGCAGAACGACAGGGGGGGGGCCTGGTGAGCAGTACTTC. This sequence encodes CASRTTGGGPGEQYF.

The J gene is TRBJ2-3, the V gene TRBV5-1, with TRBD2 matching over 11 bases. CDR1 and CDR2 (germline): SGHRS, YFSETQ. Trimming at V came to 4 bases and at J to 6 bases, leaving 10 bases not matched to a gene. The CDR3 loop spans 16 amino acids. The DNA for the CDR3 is TGCGCCAGCAGCATAACGACTAGCGGGGTAGGGGATACGCAGTATTTT. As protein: CASSITTSGVGDTQYF.

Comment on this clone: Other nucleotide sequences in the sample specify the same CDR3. This CDR3 reads CASSFEGLYGYTF. The CDR3 bases are TGTGCCAGCAGTTTCGAGGGCCTCTATGGCTACACCTTC. The chain joins TRBV12-3 or TRBV12-4 to TRBJ1-2; D not certain. The CDR3 has 13 amino acids. Between the trimmed V and J ends, which lost 3 bases and 4 bases, there was a span of 9 bases.

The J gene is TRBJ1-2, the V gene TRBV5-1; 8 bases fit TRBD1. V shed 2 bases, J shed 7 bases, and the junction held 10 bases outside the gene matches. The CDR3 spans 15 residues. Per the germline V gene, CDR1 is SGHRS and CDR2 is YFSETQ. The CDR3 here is CASSLQGQGRAGYTF. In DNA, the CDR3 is TGCGCCAGCAGCTTACAAGGACAGGGAAGGGCTGGCTACACCTTC.

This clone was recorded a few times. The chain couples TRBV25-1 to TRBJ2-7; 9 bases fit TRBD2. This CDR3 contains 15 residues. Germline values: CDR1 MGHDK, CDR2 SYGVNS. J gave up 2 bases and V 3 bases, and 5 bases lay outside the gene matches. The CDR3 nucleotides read TGTGCCAGCAGTGAGCGGCTAGCGGGGACCTACGAGCAGTACTTC. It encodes CASSERLAGTYEQYF.

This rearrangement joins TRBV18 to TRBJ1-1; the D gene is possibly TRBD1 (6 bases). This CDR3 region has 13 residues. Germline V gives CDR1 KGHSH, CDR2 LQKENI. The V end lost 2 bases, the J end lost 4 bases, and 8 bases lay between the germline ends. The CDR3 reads CASSPKGGTEAFF. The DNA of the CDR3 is TGTGCCAGCTCACCAAAAGGGGGCACTGAAGCTTTCTTT.

The CDR3 DNA reads as TGTGCCACCCACCTGGCGGGGGTTCACGGCTACACCTTC. Protein sequence: CATHLAGVHGYTF. This chain uses TRBV19 with TRBJ1-2; TRBD1 is a possible D gene (5 bases). This CDR3 is built from 13 residues. Trimming took off 10 bases at V and 8 bases at J, with 20 bases between the two ends. The germline CDR1 and CDR2 sequences are LNHDA and SQIVND (reference sequence).

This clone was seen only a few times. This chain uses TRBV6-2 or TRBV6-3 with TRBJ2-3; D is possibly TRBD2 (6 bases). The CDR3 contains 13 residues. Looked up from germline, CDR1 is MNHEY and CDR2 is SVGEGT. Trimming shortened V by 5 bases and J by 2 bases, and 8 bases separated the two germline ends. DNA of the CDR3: TGTGCCAGCAGTCGGGACTCCACAGATACGCAGTATTTT. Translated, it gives CASSRDSTDTQYF.

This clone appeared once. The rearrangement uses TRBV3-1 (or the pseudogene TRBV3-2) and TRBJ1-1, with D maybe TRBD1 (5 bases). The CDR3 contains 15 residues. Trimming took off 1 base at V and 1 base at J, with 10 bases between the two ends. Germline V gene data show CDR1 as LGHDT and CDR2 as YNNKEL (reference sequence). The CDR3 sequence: CASSQGGHPNTEAFF. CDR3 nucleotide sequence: TGTGCCAGCAGCCAAGGAGGACATCCGAACACTGAAGCTTTCTTT.

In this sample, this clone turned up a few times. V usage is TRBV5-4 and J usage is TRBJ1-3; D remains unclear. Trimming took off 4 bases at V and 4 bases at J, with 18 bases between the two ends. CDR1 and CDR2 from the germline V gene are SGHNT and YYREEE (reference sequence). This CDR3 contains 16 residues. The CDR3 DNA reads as TGTGCCAGCAGCCGAGATGGACCAACAGTAGGAAACACCATATATTTT. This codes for CASSRDGPTVGNTIYF.

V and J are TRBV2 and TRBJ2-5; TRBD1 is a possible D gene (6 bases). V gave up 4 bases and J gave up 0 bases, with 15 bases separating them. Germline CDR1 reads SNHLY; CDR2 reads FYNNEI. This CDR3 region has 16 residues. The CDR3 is CASSAVPGTNQETQYF. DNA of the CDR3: TGTGCCAGCAGTGCGGTCCCGGGGACAAACCAAGAGACCCAGTACTTC.

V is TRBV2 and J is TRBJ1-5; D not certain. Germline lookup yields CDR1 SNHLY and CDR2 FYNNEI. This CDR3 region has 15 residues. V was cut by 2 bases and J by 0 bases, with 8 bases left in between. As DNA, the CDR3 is TGTGCCAGCAGTGAAAACAGCCATAGCAATCAGCCCCAGCATTTT. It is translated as CASSENSHSNQPQHF.

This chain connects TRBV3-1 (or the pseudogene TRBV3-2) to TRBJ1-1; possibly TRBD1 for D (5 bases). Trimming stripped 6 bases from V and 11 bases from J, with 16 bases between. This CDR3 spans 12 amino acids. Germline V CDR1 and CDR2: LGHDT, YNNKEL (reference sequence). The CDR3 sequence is CASSAIEGKAFF. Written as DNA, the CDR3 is TGTGCCAGCAGTGCGATCGAGGGGAAGGCTTTCTTT.

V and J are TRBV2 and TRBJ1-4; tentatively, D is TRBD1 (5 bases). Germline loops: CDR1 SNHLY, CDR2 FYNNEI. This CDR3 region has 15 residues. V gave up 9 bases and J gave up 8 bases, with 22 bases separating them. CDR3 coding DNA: TGTGCCAGATCCACCGCCGTGCCCTGGGGGGAAAAACTGTTTTTT. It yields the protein CARSTAVPWGEKLFF.

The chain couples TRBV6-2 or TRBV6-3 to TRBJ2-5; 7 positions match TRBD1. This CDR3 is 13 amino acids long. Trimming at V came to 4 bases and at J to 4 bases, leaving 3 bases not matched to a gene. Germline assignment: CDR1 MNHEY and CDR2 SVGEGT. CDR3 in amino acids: CASSSTGLETQYF. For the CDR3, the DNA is TGTGCCAGCAGTTCGACAGGGTTAGAGACCCAGTACTTC.

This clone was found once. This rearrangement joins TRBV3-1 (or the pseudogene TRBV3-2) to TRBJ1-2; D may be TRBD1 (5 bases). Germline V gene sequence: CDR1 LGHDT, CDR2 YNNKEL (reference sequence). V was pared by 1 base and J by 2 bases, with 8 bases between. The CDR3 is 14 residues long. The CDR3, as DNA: TGTGCCAGCAGCCAAGGACAGTTAAACTATGGCTACACCTTC. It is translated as CASSQGQLNYGYTF.

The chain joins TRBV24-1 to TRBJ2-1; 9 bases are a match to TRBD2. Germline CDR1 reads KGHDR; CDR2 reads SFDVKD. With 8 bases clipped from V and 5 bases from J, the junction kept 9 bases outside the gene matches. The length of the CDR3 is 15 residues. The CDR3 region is CATTPRLAGHNEQFF. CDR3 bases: TGTGCCACCACTCCGAGGCTAGCGGGGCACAATGAGCAGTTCTTC.